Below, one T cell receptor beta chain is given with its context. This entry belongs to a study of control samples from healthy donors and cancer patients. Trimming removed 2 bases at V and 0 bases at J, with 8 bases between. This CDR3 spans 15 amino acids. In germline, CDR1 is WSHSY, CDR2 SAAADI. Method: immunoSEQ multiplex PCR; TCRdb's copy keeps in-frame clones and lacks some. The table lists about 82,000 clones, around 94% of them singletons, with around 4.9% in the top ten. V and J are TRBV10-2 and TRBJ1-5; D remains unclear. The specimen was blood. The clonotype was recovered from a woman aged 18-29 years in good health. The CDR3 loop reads CASSELRDSNQPQHF. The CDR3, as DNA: TGCGCCAGCAGTGAGCTCCGGGATAGCAATCAGCCCCAGCATTTT.